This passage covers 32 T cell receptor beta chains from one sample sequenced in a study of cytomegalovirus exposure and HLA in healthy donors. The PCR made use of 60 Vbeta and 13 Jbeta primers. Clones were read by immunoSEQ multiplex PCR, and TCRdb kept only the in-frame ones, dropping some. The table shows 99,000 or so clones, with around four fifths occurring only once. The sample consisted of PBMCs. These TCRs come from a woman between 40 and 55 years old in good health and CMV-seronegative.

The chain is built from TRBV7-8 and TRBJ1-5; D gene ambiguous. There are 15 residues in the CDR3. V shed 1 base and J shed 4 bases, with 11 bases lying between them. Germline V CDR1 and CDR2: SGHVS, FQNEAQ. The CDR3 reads CASSLGNSMNQPQHF. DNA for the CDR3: TGTGCCAGCAGCTTAGGAAACTCGATGAATCAGCCCCAGCATTTT.

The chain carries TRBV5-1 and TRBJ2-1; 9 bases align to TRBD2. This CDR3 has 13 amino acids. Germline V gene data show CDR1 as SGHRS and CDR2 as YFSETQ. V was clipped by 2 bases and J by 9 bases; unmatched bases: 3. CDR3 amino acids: CASSFSGSGEQFF. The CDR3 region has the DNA TGCGCCAGCAGCTTTAGCGGGAGCGGTGAGCAGTTCTTC.

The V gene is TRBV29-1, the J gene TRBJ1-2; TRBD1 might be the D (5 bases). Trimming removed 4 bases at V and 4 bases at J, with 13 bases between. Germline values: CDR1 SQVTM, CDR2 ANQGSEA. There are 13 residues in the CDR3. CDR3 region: CSVGQTNVYGYTF. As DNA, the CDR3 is TGCAGCGTTGGACAGACGAACGTCTATGGCTACACCTTC.

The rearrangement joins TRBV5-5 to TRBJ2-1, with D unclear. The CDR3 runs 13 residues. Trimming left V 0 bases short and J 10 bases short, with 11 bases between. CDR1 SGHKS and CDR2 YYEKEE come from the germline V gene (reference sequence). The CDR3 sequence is CASSLDSSREQFF. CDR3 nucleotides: TGTGCCAGCAGCTTGGACAGCAGCCGGGAGCAGTTCTTC. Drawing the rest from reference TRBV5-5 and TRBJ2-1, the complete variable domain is DAGVTQSPTHLIKTRGQQVTLRCSPISGHKSVSWYQQVLGQGPQFIFQYYEKEERGRGNFPDRFSARQFPNYSSELNVNALLLGDSALYLCASSLDSSREQFFGPGTRLTVL.

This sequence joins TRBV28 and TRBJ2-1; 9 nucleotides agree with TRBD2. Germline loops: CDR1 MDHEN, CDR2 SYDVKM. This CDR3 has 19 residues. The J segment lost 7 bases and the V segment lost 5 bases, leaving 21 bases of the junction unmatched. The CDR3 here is CASSPAWGREGPSGNEQFF. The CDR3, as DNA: TGTGCCAGCAGTCCCGCGTGGGGGCGGGAGGGCCCCTCGGGGAATGAGCAGTTCTTC.

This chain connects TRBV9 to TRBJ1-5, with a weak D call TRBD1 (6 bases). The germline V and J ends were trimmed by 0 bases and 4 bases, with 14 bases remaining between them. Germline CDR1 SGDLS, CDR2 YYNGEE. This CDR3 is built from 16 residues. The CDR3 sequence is CASSVGRGGVNQPQHF. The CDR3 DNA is TGTGCCAGCAGCGTAGGTAGAGGGGGGGTAAATCAGCCCCAGCATTTT. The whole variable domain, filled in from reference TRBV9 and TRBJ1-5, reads DSGVTQTPKHLITATGQRVTLRCSPRSGDLSVYWYQQSLDQGLQFLIQYYNGEERAKGNILERFSAQQFPDLHSELNLSSLELGDSALYFCASSVGRGGVNQPQHFGDGTRLSIL.

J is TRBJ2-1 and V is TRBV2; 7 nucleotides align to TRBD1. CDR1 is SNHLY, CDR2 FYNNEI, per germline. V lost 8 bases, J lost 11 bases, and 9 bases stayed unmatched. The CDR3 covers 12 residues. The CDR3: CASFQTGYKQFF. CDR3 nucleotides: TGTGCCAGCTTCCAGACAGGGTATAAGCAGTTCTTC.

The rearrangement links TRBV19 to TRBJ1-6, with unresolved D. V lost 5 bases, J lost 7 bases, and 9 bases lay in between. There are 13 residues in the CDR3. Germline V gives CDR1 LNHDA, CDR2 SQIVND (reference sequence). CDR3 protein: CASSFMSNSPLHF. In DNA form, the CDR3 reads TGTGCCAGTAGTTTTATGAGCAATTCACCCCTCCACTTT.

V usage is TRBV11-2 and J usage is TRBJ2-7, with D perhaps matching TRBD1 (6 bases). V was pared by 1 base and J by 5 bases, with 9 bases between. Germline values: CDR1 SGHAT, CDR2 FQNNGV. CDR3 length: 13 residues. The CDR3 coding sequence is TGTGCCAGCAGCTTAGGAGGGGGTAACGAGCAGTACTTC. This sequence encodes CASSLGGGNEQYF.

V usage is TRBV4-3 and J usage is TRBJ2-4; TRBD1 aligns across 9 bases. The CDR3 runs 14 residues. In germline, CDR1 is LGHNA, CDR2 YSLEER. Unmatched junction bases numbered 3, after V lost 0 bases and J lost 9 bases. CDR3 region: CASSQEGQGGIQYF. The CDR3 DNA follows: TGCGCCAGCAGCCAAGAGGGACAGGGAGGCATTCAGTACTTC.

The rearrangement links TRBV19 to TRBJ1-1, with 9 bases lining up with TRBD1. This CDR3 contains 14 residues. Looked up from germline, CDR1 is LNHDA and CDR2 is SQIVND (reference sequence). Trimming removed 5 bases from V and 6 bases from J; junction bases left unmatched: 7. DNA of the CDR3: TGTGCCAGTAGTGCATCCGGGACAGGGTCTGAAGCTTTCTTT. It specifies CASSASGTGSEAFF. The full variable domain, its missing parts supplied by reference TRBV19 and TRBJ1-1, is DGGITQSPKYLFRKEGQNVTLSCEQNLNHDAMYWYRQDPGQGLRLIYYSQIVNDFQKGDIAEGYSVSREKKESFPLTVTSAQKNPTAFYLCASSASGTGSEAFFGQGTRLTVV.

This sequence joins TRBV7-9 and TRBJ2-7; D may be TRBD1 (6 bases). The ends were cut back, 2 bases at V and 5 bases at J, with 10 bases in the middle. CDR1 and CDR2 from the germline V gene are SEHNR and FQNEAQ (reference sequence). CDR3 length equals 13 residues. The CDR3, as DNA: TGTGCCAGCAGCTTAATATCAGGGGACGAGCAGTACTTC. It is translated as CASSLISGDEQYF. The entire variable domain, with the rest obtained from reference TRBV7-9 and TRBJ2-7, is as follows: DTGVSQNPRHKITKRGQNVTFRCDPISEHNRLYWYRQTLGQGPEFLTYFQNEAQLEKSRLLSDRFSAERPKGSFSTLEIQRTEQGDSAMYLCASSLISGDEQYFGPGTRLTVT.

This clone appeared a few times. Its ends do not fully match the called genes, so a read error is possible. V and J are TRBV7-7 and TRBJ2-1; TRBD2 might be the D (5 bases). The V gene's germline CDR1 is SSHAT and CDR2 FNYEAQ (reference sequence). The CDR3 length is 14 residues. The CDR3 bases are TGTGCTAGCAGCCCAAGCCGGGGCTACAATGAGCAGTTCTTC. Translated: CASSPSRGYNEQFF.

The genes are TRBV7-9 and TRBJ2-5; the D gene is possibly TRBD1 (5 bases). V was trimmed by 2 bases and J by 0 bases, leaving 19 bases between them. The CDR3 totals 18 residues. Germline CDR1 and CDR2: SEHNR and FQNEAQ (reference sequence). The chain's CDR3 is CASSLRGWASLYQETQYF. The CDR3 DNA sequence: TGTGCCAGCAGCTTAAGGGGTTGGGCCTCCTTGTACCAAGAGACCCAGTACTTC.

The CDR3 loop reads CAVTGRMNTEAFF. Here the CDR3 DNA reads TGTGCCGTAACAGGTCGAATGAACACTGAAGCTTTCTTT. The J gene is TRBJ1-1, the V gene TRBV6-5; D possibly corresponds to TRBD1 (5 bases). CDR3 size: 13 residues. Deletions cut 11 bases from V and 0 bases from J, with 13 bases between. The germline V gene has CDR1 MNHEY and CDR2 SVGAGI.

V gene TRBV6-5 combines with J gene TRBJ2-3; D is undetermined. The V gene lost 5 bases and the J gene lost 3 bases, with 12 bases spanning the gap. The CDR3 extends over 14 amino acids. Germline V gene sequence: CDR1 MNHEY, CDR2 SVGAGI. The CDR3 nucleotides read TGTGCCAGCAGTCCTATTCGTCCGACAGATACGCAGTATTTT. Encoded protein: CASSPIRPTDTQYF.

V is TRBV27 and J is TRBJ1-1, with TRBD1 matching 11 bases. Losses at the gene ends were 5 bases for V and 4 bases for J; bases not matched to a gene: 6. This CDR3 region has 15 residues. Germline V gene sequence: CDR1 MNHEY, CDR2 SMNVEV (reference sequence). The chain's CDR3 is CASSVHGTGGTEAFF. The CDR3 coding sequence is TGTGCCAGCAGTGTCCACGGGACAGGGGGCACTGAAGCTTTCTTT.

CDR3 in amino acids: CASSFDDTDEKLFF. The CDR3 DNA reads TGTGCCAGCAGCTTCGATGACACCGATGAAAAACTGTTTTTT. The chain combines TRBV7-9 with TRBJ1-4; D not certain. Germline V gene sequence: CDR1 SEHNR, CDR2 FQNEAQ (reference sequence). The CDR3 covers 14 residues. The ends were cut back, 3 bases at V and 6 bases at J, with 11 bases in the middle.

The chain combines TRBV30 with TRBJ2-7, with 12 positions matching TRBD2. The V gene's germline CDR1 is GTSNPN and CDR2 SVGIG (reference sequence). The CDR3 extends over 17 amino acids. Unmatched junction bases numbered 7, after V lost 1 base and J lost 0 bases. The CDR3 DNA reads TGTGCCTGGAGTGCGGGACGGACTAGCGGGATCTCCTACGAGCAGTACTTC. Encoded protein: CAWSAGRTSGISYEQYF.

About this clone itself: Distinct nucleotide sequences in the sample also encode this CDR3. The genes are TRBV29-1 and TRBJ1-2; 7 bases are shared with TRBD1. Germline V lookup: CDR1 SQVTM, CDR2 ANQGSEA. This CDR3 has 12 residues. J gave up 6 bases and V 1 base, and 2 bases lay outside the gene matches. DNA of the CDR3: TGCAGCGTTGAAGGACAGGGTGATGGCTACACCTTC. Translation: CSVEGQGDGYTF.

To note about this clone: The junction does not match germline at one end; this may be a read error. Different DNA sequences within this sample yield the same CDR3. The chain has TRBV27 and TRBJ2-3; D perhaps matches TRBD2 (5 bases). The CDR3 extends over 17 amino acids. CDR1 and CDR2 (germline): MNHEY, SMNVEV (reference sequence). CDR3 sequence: CASRFGSGKVRPDTQYF. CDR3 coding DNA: TGCGCCAGCAGATTCGGTTCGGGAAAAGTTAGGCCAGATACGCAGTATTTT.

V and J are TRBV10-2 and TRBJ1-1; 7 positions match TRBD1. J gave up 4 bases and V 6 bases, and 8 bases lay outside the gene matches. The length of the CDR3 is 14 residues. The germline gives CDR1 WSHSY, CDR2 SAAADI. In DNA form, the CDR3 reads TGCGCCAGCAGGGAGACAGGGCGATTCACTGAAGCTTTCTTT. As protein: CASRETGRFTEAFF.

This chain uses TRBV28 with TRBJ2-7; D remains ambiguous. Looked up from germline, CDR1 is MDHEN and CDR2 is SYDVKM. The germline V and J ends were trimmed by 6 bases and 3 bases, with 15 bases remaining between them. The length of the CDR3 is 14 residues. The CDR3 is CASRQTISLYEQYF. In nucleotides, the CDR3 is TGTGCCAGCAGGCAAACTATAAGTCTCTACGAGCAGTACTTC.

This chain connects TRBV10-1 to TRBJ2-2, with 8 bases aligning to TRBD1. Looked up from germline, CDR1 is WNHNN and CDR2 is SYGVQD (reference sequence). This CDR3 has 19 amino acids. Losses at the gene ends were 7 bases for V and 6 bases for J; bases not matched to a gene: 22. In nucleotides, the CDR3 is TGCGCCAGCAAACCAGGGGGCGCCCGGTTGAAAAGGGAGTCCGGGGAGCTGTTTTTT. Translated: CASKPGGARLKRESGELFF.

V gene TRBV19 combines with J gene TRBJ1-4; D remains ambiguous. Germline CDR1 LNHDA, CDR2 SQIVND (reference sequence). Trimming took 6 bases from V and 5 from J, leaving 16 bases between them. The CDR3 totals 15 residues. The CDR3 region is CASRARGGRNEKLFF. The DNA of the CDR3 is TGTGCCAGTAGGGCCCGCGGCGGGCGAAATGAAAAACTGTTTTTT.

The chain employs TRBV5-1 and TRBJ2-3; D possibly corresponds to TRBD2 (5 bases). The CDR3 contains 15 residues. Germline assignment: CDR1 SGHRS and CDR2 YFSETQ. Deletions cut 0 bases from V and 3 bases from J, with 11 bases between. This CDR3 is CASSLVGERTDTQYF. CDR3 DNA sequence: TGCGCCAGCAGCTTGGTCGGGGAGAGGACAGATACGCAGTATTTT.

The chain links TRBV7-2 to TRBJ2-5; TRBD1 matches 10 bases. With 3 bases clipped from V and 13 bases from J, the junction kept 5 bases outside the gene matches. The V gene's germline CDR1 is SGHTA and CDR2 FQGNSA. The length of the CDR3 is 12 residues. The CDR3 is CASSFSRDRGYF. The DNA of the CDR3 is TGTGCCAGCAGCTTCTCCCGGGACAGGGGGTACTTC.

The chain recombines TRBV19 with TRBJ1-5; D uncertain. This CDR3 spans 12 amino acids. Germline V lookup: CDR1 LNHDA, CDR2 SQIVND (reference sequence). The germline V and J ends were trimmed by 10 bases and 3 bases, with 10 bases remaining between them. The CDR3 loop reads CATKRANQPQHF. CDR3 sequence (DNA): TGTGCCACAAAGAGGGCCAATCAGCCCCAGCATTTT.

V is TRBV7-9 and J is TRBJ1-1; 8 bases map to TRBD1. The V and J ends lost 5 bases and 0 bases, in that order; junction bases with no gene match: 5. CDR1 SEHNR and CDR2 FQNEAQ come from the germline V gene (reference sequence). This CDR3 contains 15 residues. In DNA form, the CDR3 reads TGTGCCAGCAGCCCAGTGACAGGGGTGAACACTGAAGCTTTCTTT. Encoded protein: CASSPVTGVNTEAFF.

The CDR3 sequence: CASSLELAGVPEQFF. The CDR3 bases are TGCGCCAGCAGCTTGGAACTAGCGGGAGTCCCCGAGCAGTTCTTC. The V gene is TRBV5-1, the J gene TRBJ2-1; TRBD2 matches at 11 bases. The CDR3 consists of 15 residues. The junction had 6 bases not matched to a gene; V was cut back by 0 bases and J by 10 bases. Germline V CDR1 and CDR2: SGHRS, YFSETQ.

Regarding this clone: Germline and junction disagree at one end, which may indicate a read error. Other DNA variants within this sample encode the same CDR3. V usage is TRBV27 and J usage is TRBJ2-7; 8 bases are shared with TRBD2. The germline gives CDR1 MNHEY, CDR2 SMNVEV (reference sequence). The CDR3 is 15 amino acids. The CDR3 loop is CASSPLIAGSYEQYF. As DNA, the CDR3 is TGTGCCAGCAGCCCACTAATAGCGGGATCCTACGAGCAGTACTTT.

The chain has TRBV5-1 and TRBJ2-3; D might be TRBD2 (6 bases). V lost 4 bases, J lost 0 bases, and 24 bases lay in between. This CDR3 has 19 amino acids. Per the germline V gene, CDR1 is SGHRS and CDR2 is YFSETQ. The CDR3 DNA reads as TGCGCCAGCAGCAAAGGTAGGGCGAACACCGGGACTAGCACAGATACGCAGTATTTT. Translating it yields CASSKGRANTGTSTDTQYF.